The 27 T cell receptor beta chains below come from one sample, sequenced in a study of cytomegalovirus exposure and HLA in healthy donors. The table came from immunoSEQ multiplex PCR; TCRdb's copy has only in-frame clones and leaves some out. Among 150,000 or so clones listed, around 90% were seen once. The sequenced material came from PBMCs. These TCRs come from a woman aged 18-29 years in good health and CMV-seropositive.

The chain combines TRBV5-6 with TRBJ1-2, with 8 bases aligning to TRBD1. The CDR3 spans 15 residues. Germline lookup yields CDR1 SGHDT and CDR2 YYEEEE. The V segment lost 6 bases and the J segment 5 bases; nucleotides outside the gene matches: 12. Here the CDR3 DNA reads TGTGCCAGCACCACTTATCCAGGGGGCTATTATGGCTACACCTTC. This translates into CASTTYPGGYYGYTF.

The chain is built from TRBV28 and TRBJ2-7, with TRBD1 as a possible D gene (6 bases). The CDR3 covers 21 residues. The V gene lost 3 bases and the J gene lost 0 bases, with 30 bases spanning the gap. Germline V gene data show CDR1 as MDHEN and CDR2 as SYDVKM. CDR3 sequence: CASSFPTSDRALRGSSYEQYF. CDR3 coding DNA: TGTGCCAGCAGTTTCCCAACCTCAGACAGAGCTTTGAGGGGGAGCTCCTACGAGCAGTACTTC.

The rearrangement uses TRBV13 and TRBJ2-1; maybe TRBD1 (6 bases). The CDR3 loop spans 16 amino acids. In germline, CDR1 is PRHDT, CDR2 FYEKMQ (reference sequence). V was shortened by 4 bases and J by 4 bases, with 17 bases between the two germline ends. The CDR3 protein is CASSSLVDRKYNEQFF. CDR3 nucleotide sequence: TGTGCCAGCAGCTCGCTAGTTGACAGGAAATACAATGAGCAGTTCTTC.

This rearrangement joins TRBV7-2 to TRBJ2-1; D possibly corresponds to TRBD2 (6 bases). CDR1 is SGHTA, CDR2 FQGNSA, per germline. The CDR3 consists of 14 residues. V dropped 11 bases and J dropped 1 base, with 15 bases sitting between them. CDR3 nucleotide sequence: TGTGCCTGCACCAAGCGGGCATCCTACAATGAGCAGTTCTTC. It specifies CACTKRASYNEQFF.

The chain carries TRBV11-3 and TRBJ2-1; 15 bases are a match to TRBD2. V gave up 3 bases and J gave up 1 base; unmatched junction bases: 7. Germline CDR1 reads SGHNT; CDR2 reads YENEEA. This CDR3 has 19 residues. The CDR3 loop is CASSFWTSGRAGSYNEQFF. Written as DNA, the CDR3 is TGTGCCAGCAGCTTCTGGACTAGCGGGAGGGCCGGATCCTACAATGAGCAGTTCTTC.

J is TRBJ2-5 and V is TRBV7-7; 8 bases line up with TRBD2. Losses at the gene ends were 5 bases for V and 5 bases for J; bases not matched to a gene: 10. This CDR3 is 15 amino acids long. Germline assignment: CDR1 SSHAT and CDR2 FNYEAQ (reference sequence). This CDR3 is CASSPGGTSRETQYF. The CDR3 coding sequence is TGTGCCAGCAGCCCCGGAGGGACTAGTCGTGAGACCCAGTACTTC.

The chain couples TRBV11-3 to TRBJ2-2; 9 nucleotides align to TRBD1. The CDR3 sequence is 15 residues long. V was clipped by 5 bases and J by 9 bases; unmatched bases: 10. Germline V gene lookup returns CDR1 SGHNT and CDR2 YENEEA. The CDR3 region has the DNA TGTGCCAGCAGCCCAGGGACAGGGAACTCCCGGGAGCTGTTTTTT. It specifies CASSPGTGNSRELFF.

The chain recombines TRBV9 with TRBJ2-2; the match to TRBD2 covers 16 bases. The germline V gene encodes CDR1 SGDLS and CDR2 YYNGEE. The J segment lost 2 bases and the V segment lost 3 bases, leaving 10 bases of the junction unmatched. This CDR3 spans 20 amino acids. Here the CDR3 reads CASSANPGLAGGPNTGELFF. In nucleotides, the CDR3 is TGTGCCAGCAGCGCAAATCCGGGACTAGCGGGAGGGCCTAACACCGGGGAGCTGTTTTTT.

The chain is built from TRBV6-1 and TRBJ2-7; 10 nucleotides align to TRBD2. In germline, CDR1 is MNHNS, CDR2 SASEGT. Losses at the gene ends were 4 bases for V and 3 bases for J; bases not matched to a gene: 3. The CDR3 is made up of 14 amino acids. The CDR3 spells CASSGWTSGYEQYF. The CDR3 DNA follows: TGTGCCAGCAGTGGGTGGACTAGCGGCTACGAGCAGTACTTC.

The chain is built from TRBV10-3 and TRBJ1-1; D is possibly TRBD1 (6 bases). The CDR3 extends over 12 amino acids. V was trimmed by 6 bases and J by 6 bases, leaving 11 bases between them. Germline-derived CDR1 and CDR2 are ENHRY and SYGVKD. CDR3 protein: CAIRNRDAEAFF. The CDR3 bases are TGTGCCATCAGAAACAGGGATGCTGAAGCTTTCTTT.

In its sample, this clone was seen a few times. The rearrangement links TRBV5-6 to TRBJ2-7, with TRBD1 matching 9 bases. This CDR3 has 15 residues. Looked up from germline, CDR1 is SGHDT and CDR2 is YYEEEE. The trim removed 3 bases at V and 2 bases at J, leaving 6 bases unmatched. CDR3 loop: CASSSIDRGAYEQYF. The CDR3 region has the DNA TGTGCCAGCAGCTCTATCGACAGGGGGGCCTACGAGCAGTACTTC.

A remark on this clone: This same CDR3 is encoded by further DNA sequences in the sample. The chain employs TRBV7-9 and TRBJ1-3; D is ambiguous. Germline CDR1 and CDR2: SEHNR and FQNEAQ (reference sequence). CDR3 length: 14 amino acids. Deletions cut 3 bases from V and 1 base from J, with 7 bases between. Written as DNA, the CDR3 is TGTGCCAGCAGCTTGGGAGGTTCTGGAAACACCATATATTTT. Its protein is CASSLGGSGNTIYF. The complete variable domain, with remaining parts taken from reference TRBV7-9 and TRBJ1-3, reads DTGVSQNPRHKITKRGQNVTFRCDPISEHNRLYWYRQTLGQGPEFLTYFQNEAQLEKSRLLSDRFSAERPKGSFSTLEIQRTEQGDSAMYLCASSLGGSGNTIYFGEGSWLTVV.

The chain has TRBV2 and TRBJ2-2; no firm D call. Looked up from germline, CDR1 is SNHLY and CDR2 is FYNNEI. The V and J ends lost 6 bases and 5 bases respectively, with 10 bases between them. CDR3 length equals 13 residues. This CDR3 reads CASRTSMTGELFF. In nucleotides, the CDR3 is TGTGCCAGCAGAACAAGTATGACCGGGGAGCTGTTTTTT.

This clone was detected a few times. The CDR3 spells CASSDRENQPQHF. The CDR3 DNA reads as TGTGCCAGCAGTGACAGGGAGAATCAGCCCCAGCATTTT. The V gene is TRBV6-6, the J gene TRBJ1-5, with 7 bases fitting TRBD1. CDR3 length: 13 residues. Trimming took 5 bases from V and 4 from J; bases not matched to a gene: 2. The V gene's germline CDR1 is MNHNY and CDR2 SVGAGI (reference sequence).

In this sample, this clone turned up once. V is TRBV18 and J is TRBJ2-7; the match to TRBD1 covers 7 bases. CDR1 and CDR2 from the germline V gene are KGHSH and LQKENI. J was trimmed by 2 bases and V by 0 bases; bases with no gene match: 4. CDR3 length equals 15 residues. CDR3 protein: CASSPPGTETYEQYF. The CDR3 bases are TGTGCCAGCTCACCACCAGGGACAGAGACCTACGAGCAGTACTTC.

Within the sample, this clone is medium-sized (0.01 to 0.1%). This chain joins TRBV9 and TRBJ1-1; possibly TRBD1 for D (5 bases). The V and J ends lost 4 bases and 0 bases respectively, with 22 bases between them. The CDR3 contains 18 residues. Germline CDR1 reads SGDLS; CDR2 reads YYNGEE. The CDR3 is CASSHRNHFGHMNTEAFF. The CDR3 coding sequence is TGTGCCAGCAGCCATCGCAACCATTTTGGACATATGAACACTGAAGCTTTCTTT.

The gene calls are TRBV19 and TRBJ2-7; a possible D gene is TRBD2 (6 bases). Trimming shortened V by 5 bases and J by 0 bases, and 17 bases separated the two germline ends. Germline V gene sequence: CDR1 LNHDA, CDR2 SQIVND (reference sequence). This CDR3 is 16 amino acids long. The CDR3, as DNA: TGTGCCAGTAGTCGCCTCCCCGGGACTTCCTCCTACGAGCAGTACTTC. It yields the protein CASSRLPGTSSYEQYF.

The V and J genes are TRBV7-2 and TRBJ1-1; TRBD1 agrees at 8 bases. Germline V gives CDR1 SGHTA, CDR2 FQGNSA. V shed 3 bases and J 7 bases; nucleotides not matched to a gene: 10. There are 15 residues in the CDR3. The CDR3 sequence is CASSFLTGDLGEAFF. The CDR3 nucleotides read TGTGCCAGCAGCTTTCTGACAGGGGACTTGGGTGAAGCTTTCTTT. The variable domain in full, completed from reference TRBV7-2 and TRBJ1-1, reads GAGVSQSPSNKVTEKGKDVELRCDPISGHTALYWYRQSLGQGLEFLIYFQGNSAPDKSGLPSDRFSAERTGGSVSTLTIQRTQQEDSAVYLCASSFLTGDLGEAFFGQGTRLTVV.

The chain is built from TRBV6-5 and TRBJ2-1; TRBD1 aligns across 9 bases. Germline CDR1 reads MNHEY; CDR2 reads SVGAGI. The CDR3 spans 13 residues. With V trimmed by 6 bases and J by 9 bases, 6 bases remained unmatched. CDR3 sequence reads: CASSPGTGIEQFF. The CDR3, as DNA: TGTGCCAGCAGCCCCGGGACAGGGATTGAGCAGTTCTTC.

The chain recombines TRBV28 with TRBJ1-5; 11 nucleotides align to TRBD1. The CDR3 contains 15 residues. V shed 6 bases and J 6 bases; nucleotides not matched to a gene: 7. Germline V gives CDR1 MDHEN, CDR2 SYDVKM. CDR3: CASRSGTGGFQPQHF. The CDR3 DNA reads as TGTGCCAGCAGATCCGGGACAGGGGGTTTTCAGCCCCAGCATTTT.

V and J are TRBV28 and TRBJ2-1; D remains unclear. Trimming removed 1 base at V and 7 bases at J, with 5 bases between. CDR1 and CDR2 (germline): MDHEN, SYDVKM. The CDR3 sequence is 12 residues long. CDR3 loop: CASSLLVNEQFF. The CDR3 DNA reads TGTGCCAGCAGTTTATTAGTGAATGAGCAGTTCTTC. The entire variable domain, with the rest obtained from reference TRBV28 and TRBJ2-1, is as follows: DVKVTQSSRYLVKRTGEKVFLECVQDMDHENMFWYRQDPGLGLRLIYFSYDVKMKEKGDIPEGYSVSREKKERFSLILESASTNQTSMYLCASSLLVNEQFFGPGTRLTVL.

V is TRBV5-1 and J is TRBJ2-1; 9 positions match TRBD2. Germline V lookup: CDR1 SGHRS, CDR2 YFSETQ. With V trimmed by 1 base and J by 4 bases, 3 bases remained unmatched. CDR3 size: 15 residues. DNA of the CDR3: TGCGCCAGCAGCTTGCAAGCGGGGGGATACAATGAGCAGTTCTTC. Translation: CASSLQAGGYNEQFF.

The chain couples TRBV9 to TRBJ1-4; 10 nucleotides agree with TRBD1. V gave up 3 bases and J gave up 7 bases; unmatched junction bases: 3. This CDR3 region has 14 residues. In germline, CDR1 is SGDLS, CDR2 YYNGEE. CDR3 sequence reads: CASSEGTGAEKLFF. Here the CDR3 DNA reads TGTGCCAGCAGCGAAGGGACAGGGGCTGAAAAACTGTTTTTT.

This chain uses TRBV7-2 with TRBJ2-5, with TRBD2 identical over 15 bases. The germline CDR1 and CDR2 sequences are SGHTA and FQGNSA. V was pared by 6 bases and J by 5 bases, with 7 bases of the junction left unmatched. This CDR3 contains 16 residues. As DNA, the CDR3 is TGTGCCAGCAGTTGGACTAGCGGGAGGGCCGGTGAGACCCAGTACTTC. It is translated as CASSWTSGRAGETQYF.

J is TRBJ1-2 and V is TRBV27; D gene uncertain. The length of the CDR3 is 15 residues. V was clipped by 2 bases and J by 0 bases, with 10 bases between them. Germline V gene data show CDR1 as MNHEY and CDR2 as SMNVEV (reference sequence). This CDR3 reads CASSLQAIPNYGYTF. The CDR3 region has the DNA TGTGCCAGCAGTTTACAGGCGATTCCTAACTATGGCTACACCTTC.

The V call is TRBV30, the J call TRBJ2-7; D remains ambiguous. V lost 2 bases to trimming and J lost 3 bases, with 5 bases between them. The length of the CDR3 is 11 residues. Per germline, CDR1 GTSNPN and CDR2 SVGIG (reference sequence). The CDR3 coding sequence is TGTGCCTGGAGTCATTTCTACGAGCAGTACTTC. Translating it yields CAWSHFYEQYF.

The V gene is TRBV28, the J gene TRBJ1-2; D is unclear. Trimming stripped 3 bases from V and 8 bases from J, with 13 bases between. The CDR3 is 13 amino acids. From germline, CDR1 is MDHEN and CDR2 SYDVKM. This CDR3 reads CASSLLRGWGYTF. The CDR3, as DNA: TGTGCCAGCAGTTTGTTAAGAGGTTGGGGCTACACCTTC.